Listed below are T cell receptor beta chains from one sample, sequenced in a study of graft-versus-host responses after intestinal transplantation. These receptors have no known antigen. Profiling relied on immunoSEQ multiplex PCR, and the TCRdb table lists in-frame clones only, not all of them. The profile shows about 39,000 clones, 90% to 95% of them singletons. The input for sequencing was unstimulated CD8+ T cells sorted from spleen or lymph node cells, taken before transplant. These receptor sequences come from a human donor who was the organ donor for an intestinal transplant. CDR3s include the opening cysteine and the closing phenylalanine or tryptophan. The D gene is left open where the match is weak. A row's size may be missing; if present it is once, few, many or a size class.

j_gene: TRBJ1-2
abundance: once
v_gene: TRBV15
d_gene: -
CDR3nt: TGTGCCACCAGCTCAAATCCCGGGACAAACTATGGCTACACCTTC
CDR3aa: CATSSNPGTNYGYTF

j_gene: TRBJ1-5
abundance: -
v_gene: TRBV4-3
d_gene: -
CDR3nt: TGCGCCAGCAGCCAAGACTTTGGGGGCCACCAGCCCCAGCATTTT
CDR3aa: CASSQDFGGHQPQHF

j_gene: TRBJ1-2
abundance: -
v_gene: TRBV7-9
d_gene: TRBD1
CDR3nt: TGTGCCAGCAGCTTAGGGACAGGGGGTCTGGACACCTTC
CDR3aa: CASSLGTGGLDTF

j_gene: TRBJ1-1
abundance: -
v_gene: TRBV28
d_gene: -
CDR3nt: TGTGCCAGCAGCCTCCGGCGGGGGGGCACTGAAGCTTTCTTT
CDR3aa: CASSLRRGGTEAFF

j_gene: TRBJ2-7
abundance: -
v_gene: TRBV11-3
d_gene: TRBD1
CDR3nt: TGTGCCAGCAGCGTCACAGGGGGCCTCTCCTACGAGCAGTACTTC
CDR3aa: CASSVTGGLSYEQYF

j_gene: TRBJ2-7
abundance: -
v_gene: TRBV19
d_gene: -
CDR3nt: TGTGCCACTTCCGGACGAGGTCGCGAGCAGTACTTC
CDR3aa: CATSGRGREQYF

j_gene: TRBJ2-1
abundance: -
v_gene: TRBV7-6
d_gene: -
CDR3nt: TGTGCCAGCAGCTCAACCGGGGGTATCTCCTACAATGAGCAGTTCTTC
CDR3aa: CASSSTGGISYNEQFF

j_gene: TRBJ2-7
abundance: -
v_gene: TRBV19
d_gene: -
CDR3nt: TGTGCCAGTAGTCGAGGGGAGAACTACGAGCAGTACTTC
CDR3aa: CASSRGENYEQYF

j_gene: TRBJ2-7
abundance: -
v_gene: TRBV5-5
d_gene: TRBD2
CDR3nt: TGTGCCAGCAGCCTTAGCGGGGGTAGCTCCTACGAGCAGTACTTC
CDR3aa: CASSLSGGSSYEQYF

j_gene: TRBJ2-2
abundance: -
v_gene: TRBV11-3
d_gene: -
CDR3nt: TGTGCCAGCAGCTATCAGCCGATCCTGAACACCGGGGAGCTGTTTTTT
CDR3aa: CASSYQPILNTGELFF

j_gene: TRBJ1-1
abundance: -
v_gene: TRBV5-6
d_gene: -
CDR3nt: TGTGCCAGCAGCTTGGCCCCCATACGGATGAACACTGAAGCTTTCTTT
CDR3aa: CASSLAPIRMNTEAFF

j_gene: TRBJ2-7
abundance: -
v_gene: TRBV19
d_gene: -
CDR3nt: TGTGCCAGTAGTATAGGAGGGTACGAGCAGTACTTC
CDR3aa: CASSIGGYEQYF

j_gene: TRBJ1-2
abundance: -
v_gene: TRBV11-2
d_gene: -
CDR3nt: TGTGCCAGCAGAGTCCTGGCCAGCGGGGTCTATGGCTACACCTTC
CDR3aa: CASRVLASGVYGYTF

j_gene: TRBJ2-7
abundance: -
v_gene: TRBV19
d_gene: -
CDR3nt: TGTGCCAGTAGTCCCGACATGATGGGGTACGAGCAGTACTTC
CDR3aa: CASSPDMMGYEQYF

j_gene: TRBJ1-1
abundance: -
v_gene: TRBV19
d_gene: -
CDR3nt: TGTGCCAGTAGTTTCTCCGGGACAGAAGCTTTCTTT
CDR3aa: CASSFSGTEAFF

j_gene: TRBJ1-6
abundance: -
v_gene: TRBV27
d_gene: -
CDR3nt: TGTGCCAGCAGTTTATCGTTGGGCAGGTATAATTCACCCCTCCACTTT
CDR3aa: CASSLSLGRYNSPLHF

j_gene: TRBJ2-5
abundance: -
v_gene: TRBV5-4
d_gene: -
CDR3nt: TGTGCCAGCAGCTTTTTTGGGGGCCAAGAGACCCAGTACTTC
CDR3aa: CASSFFGGQETQYF

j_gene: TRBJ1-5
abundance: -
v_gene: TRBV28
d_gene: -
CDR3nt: TGTGCCAGCAGTCGGCCGGTCGGTCAGGGAAGCCCTCAGCCCCAGCATTTT
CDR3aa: CASSRPVGQGSPQPQHF

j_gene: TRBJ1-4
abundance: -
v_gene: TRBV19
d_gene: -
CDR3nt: TGTGCCAGTAACCTAGCGGGTGCAGCTAATGAAAAACTGTTTTTT
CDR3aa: CASNLAGAANEKLFF